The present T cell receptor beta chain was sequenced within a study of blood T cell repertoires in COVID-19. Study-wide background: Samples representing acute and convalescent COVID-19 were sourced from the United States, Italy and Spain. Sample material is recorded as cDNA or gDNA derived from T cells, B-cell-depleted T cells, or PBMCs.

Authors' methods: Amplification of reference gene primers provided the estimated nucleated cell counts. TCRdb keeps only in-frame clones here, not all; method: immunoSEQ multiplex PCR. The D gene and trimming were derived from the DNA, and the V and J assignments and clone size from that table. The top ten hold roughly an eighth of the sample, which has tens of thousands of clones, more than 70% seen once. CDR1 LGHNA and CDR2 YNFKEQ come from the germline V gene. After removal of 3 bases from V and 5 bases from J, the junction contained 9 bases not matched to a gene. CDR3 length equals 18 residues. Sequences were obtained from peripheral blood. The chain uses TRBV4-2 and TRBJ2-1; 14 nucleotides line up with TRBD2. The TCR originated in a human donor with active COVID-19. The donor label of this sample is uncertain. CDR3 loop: CASSQRTSGGYRDNEQFF. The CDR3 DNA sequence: TGTGCCAGCAGCCAGCGGACTAGCGGGGGGTATAGGGACAATGAGCAGTTCTTC.